This TCR beta chain came from a study of T cells in Graves' hyperthyroidism and ophthalmopathy. Study observations and caveats: Before onset, by a median of 6.5 months, the model predicted ophthalmopathy.

This clonotype was found many times. Its antigen is currently unknown. Amplified TCR beta CDR3 regions derived from RNA transcripts. HTBI primers were the set used in a first-round RT-PCR of the TCR CDR3. TCRdb fed the multiplex PCR reads into MiXCR, producing one record per CDR3 protein. The sample has hundreds of thousands of distinct CDR3 sequences; just under 15% are singletons. V gave up 0 bases and J gave up 5 bases, with 9 bases separating them. The germline CDR1 and CDR2 sequences are SGHRS and YFSETQ. The CDR3 consists of 13 residues. This clonotype was sampled from a woman in her thirties with Graves' hyperthyroidism. J is TRBJ2-7 and V is TRBV5-1, with D uncertain. Sequencing was carried out using blood. Here the CDR3 DNA reads TGCGCCAGCAGCTTGGAGTCACCCCACGAGCAGTACTTC. Translating it yields CASSLESPHEQYF. Using reference TRBV5-1 and TRBJ2-7 for the parts outside the CDR3, the full variable domain is KAGVTQTPRYLIKTRGQQVTLSCSPISGHRSVSWYQQTPGQGLQFLFEYFSETQRNKGNFPGRFSGRQFSNSRSEMNVSTLELGDSALYLCASSLESPHEQYFGPGTRLTVT.